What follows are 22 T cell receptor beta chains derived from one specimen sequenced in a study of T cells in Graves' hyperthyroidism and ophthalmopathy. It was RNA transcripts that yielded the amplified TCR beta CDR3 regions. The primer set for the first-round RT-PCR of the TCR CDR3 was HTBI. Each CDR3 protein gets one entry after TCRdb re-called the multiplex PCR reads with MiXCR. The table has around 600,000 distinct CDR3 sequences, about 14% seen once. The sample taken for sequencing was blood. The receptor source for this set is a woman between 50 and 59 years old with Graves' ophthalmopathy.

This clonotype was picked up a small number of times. The CDR3 spells CSVFALRGPDTQYF. CDR3 DNA: TGCAGCGTTTTTGCCTTACGTGGCCCAGATACGCAGTATTTT. The rearrangement links TRBV29-1 to TRBJ2-3; unclear D gene. This CDR3 is built from 14 residues. Germline V gene lookup returns CDR1 SQVTM and CDR2 ANQGSEA. V was clipped by 5 bases and J by 4 bases, with 16 bases between them.

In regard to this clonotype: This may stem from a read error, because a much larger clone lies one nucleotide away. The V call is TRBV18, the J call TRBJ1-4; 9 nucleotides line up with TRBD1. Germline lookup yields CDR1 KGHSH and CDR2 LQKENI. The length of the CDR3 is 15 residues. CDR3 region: CASSPWTGVRERLFF. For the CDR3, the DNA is TGTGCCAGCTCTCCCTGGACAGGGGTGCGTGAAAGACTGTTTTTT.

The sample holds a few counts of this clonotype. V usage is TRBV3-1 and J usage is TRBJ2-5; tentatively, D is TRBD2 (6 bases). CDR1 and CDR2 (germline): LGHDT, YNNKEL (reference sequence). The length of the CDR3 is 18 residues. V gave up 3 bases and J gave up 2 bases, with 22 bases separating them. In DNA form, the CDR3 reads TGTGCCAGCAGCCAGGGAATAGGGAAGGAGGGGCCACAAGAGACCCAGTACTTC. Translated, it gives CASSQGIGKEGPQETQYF.

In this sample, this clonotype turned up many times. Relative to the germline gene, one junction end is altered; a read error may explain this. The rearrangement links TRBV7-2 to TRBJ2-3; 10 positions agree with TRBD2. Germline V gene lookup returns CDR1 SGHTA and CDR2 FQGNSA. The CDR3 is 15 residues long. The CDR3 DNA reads TGTGCCAGCATCTTAGCGGGAGGAGGCACAGATACGCAGTATTTT. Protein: CASILAGGGTDTQYF.

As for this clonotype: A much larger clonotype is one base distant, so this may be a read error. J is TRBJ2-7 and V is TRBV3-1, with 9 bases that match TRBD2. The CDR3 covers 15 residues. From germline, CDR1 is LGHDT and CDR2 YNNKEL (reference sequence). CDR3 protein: CASSLIGTSSYKQYF. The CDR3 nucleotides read TGTGCCAGCAGCCTGATCGGGACTAGCAGCTACAAGCAGTACTTC.

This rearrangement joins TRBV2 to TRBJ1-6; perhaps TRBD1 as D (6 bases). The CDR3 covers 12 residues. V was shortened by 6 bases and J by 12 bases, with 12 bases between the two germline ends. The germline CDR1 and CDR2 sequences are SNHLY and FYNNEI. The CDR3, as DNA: TGTGCCAGCAGACCACAGGGTGGACCCCTCCACTTT. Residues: CASRPQGGPLHF. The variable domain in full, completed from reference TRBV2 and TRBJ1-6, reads EPEVTQTPSHQVTQMGQEVILRCVPISNHLYFYWYRQILGQKVEFLVSFYNNEISEKSEIFDDQFSVERPDGSNFTLKIRSTKLEDSAMYFCASRPQGGPLHFGNGTRLTVT.

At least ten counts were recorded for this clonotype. CDR3 sequence reads: CASSVSGGSYNEQFF. The CDR3 bases are TGTGCCAGCAGCGTGAGCGGAGGCTCCTACAATGAGCAGTTCTTC. V and J are TRBV9 and TRBJ2-1; possibly TRBD2 for D (5 bases). Germline CDR1 and CDR2: SGDLS and YYNGEE. The V end was cut by 2 bases, the J end by 0 bases, with 9 bases between. There are 15 residues in the CDR3.

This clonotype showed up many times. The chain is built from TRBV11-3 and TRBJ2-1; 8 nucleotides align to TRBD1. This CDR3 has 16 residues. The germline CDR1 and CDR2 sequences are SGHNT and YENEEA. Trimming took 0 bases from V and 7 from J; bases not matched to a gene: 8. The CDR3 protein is CASSLESGQGGNEQFF. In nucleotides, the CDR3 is TGTGCCAGCAGCTTAGAAAGCGGACAGGGCGGGAATGAGCAGTTCTTC.

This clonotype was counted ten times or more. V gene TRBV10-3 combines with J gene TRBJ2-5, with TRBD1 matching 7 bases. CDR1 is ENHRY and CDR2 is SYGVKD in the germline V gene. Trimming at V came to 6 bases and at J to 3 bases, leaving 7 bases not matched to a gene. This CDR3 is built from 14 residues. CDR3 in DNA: TGTGCCATCAGAAGCACCGGGACAGAAGAGACCCAGTACTTC. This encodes CAIRSTGTEETQYF.

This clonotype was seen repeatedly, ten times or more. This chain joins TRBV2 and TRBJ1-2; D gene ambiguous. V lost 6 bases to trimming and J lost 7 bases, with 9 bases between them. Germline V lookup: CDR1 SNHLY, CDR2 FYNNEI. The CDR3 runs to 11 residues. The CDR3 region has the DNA TGTGCCAGCAGGAGTGAAGGTGGCTACACCTTC. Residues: CASRSEGGYTF.

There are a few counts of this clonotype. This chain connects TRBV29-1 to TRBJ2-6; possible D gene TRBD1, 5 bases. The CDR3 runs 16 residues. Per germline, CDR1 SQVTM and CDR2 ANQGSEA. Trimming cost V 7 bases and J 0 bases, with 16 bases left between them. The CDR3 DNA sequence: TGCAGCGCCTTCAGGGATACTGACTCTGGGGCCAACGTCCTGACTTTC. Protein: CSAFRDTDSGANVLTF.

The CDR3 sequence: CASSLSGGDPDTQYF. The CDR3 coding sequence is TGTGCCAGCAGTTTATCAGGAGGGGACCCAGATACGCAGTATTTT. This sequence joins TRBV27 and TRBJ2-3; D might be TRBD2 (6 bases). V lost 0 bases to trimming and J lost 4 bases, with 11 bases between them. Germline V gene data show CDR1 as MNHEY and CDR2 as SMNVEV (reference sequence). The length of the CDR3 is 15 residues.

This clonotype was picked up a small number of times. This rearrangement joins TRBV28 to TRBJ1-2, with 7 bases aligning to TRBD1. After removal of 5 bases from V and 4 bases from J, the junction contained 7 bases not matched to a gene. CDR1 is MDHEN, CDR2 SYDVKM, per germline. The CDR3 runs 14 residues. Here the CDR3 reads CASSQITGAYGYTF. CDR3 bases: TGTGCCAGCAGTCAGATAACAGGGGCCTATGGCTACACCTTC.

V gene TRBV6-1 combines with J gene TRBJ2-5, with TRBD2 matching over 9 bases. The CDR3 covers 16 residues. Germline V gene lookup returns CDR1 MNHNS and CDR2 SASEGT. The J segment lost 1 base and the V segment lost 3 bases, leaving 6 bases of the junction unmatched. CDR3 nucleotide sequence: TGTGCCAGCAGTGATCCGGGACTAGCCCCCCAAGAGACCCAGTACTTC. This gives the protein CASSDPGLAPQETQYF.

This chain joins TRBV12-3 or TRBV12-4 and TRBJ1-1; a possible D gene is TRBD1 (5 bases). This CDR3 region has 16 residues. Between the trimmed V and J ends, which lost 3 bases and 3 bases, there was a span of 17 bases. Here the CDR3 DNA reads TGTGCCAGCAGTTTGGGAGGGTGGGGGAAATACACTGAAGCTTTCTTT. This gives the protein CASSLGGWGKYTEAFF.

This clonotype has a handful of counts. CDR3 sequence (DNA): TGTGCCAGCAGTGAAGCTGGGGGTAATAGCAATCAGCCCCAGCATTTT. Its protein is CASSEAGGNSNQPQHF. V and J are TRBV6-1 and TRBJ1-5; D is possibly TRBD1 (5 bases). This CDR3 contains 16 residues. Germline V gene sequence: CDR1 MNHNS, CDR2 SASEGT. Trimming took 0 bases from V and 0 from J, leaving 9 bases between them.

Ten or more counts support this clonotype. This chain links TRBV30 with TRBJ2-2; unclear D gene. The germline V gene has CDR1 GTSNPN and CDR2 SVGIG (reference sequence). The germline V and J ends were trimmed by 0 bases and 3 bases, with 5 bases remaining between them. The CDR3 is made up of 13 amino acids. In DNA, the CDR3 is TGTGCCTGGAGTGTTGGGTACACCGGGGAGCTGTTTTTT. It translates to CAWSVGYTGELFF. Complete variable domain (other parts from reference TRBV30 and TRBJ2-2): SQTIHQWPATLVQPVGSPLSLECTVEGTSNPNLYWYRQAAGRGLQLLFYSVGIGQISSEVPQNLSASRPQDRQFILSSKKLLLSDSGFYLCAWSVGYTGELFFGEGSRLTVL.

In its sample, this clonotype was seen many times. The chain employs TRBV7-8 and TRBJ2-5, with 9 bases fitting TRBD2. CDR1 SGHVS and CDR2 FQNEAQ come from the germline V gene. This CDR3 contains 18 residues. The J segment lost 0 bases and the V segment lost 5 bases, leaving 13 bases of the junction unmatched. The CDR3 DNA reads TGTGCCAGCAGCAAATCCGGGACTAGCCCTATTTACCAAGAGACCCAGTACTTC. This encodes CASSKSGTSPIYQETQYF.

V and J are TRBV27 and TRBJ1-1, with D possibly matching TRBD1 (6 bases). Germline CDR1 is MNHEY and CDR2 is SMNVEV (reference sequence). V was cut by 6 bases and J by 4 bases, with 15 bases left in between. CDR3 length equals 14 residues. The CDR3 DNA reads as TGTGCCAGCAGCTATACAGGGTCCCTCACTGAAGCTTTCTTT. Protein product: CASSYTGSLTEAFF.

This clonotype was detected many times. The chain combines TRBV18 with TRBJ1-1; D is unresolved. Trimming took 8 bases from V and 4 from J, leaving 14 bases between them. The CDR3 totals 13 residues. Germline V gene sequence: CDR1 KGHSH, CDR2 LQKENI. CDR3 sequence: CASTESSSTEAFF. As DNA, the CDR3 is TGTGCCAGCACGGAGAGCTCTAGCACTGAAGCTTTCTTT.

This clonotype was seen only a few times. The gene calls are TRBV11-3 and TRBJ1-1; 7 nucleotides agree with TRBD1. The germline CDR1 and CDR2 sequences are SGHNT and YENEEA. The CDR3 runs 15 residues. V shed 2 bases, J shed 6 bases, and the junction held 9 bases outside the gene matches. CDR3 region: CASSLPQGGYAEAFF. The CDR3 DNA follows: TGTGCCAGCAGCTTACCCCAGGGGGGATACGCTGAAGCTTTCTTT.

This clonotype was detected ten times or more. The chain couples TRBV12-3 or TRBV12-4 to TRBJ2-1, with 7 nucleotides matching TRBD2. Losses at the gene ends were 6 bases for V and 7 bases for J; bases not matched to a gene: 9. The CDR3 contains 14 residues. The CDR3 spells CASSTSSGINEQFF. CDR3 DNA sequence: TGTGCCAGCAGCACCTCTAGCGGCATAAATGAGCAGTTCTTC.